The 15 T cell receptor beta chains below come from one sample, sequenced in a study of blood T cell repertoires in COVID-19. Assay: immunoSEQ multiplex PCR; the TCRdb copy retains only in-frame clones and omits some. The table includes roughly 39,000 clones, more than 90% detected once. The sample taken for sequencing was peripheral blood. These receptors were taken from a human donor in a cohort sampled during active COVID-19.

V gene TRBV15 combines with J gene TRBJ2-3, with D perhaps TRBD1 (5 bases). This CDR3 has 15 amino acids. V was pared by 0 bases and J by 3 bases, with 10 bases between. Germline-derived CDR1 and CDR2 are LNHNV and YYDKDF (reference sequence). The CDR3 protein is CATSRDRVGTDTQYF. CDR3 nucleotide sequence: TGTGCCACCAGCAGAGACAGGGTGGGGACAGATACGCAGTATTTT.

The rearrangement uses TRBV13 and TRBJ2-7; tentatively, D is TRBD1 (6 bases). The germline CDR1 and CDR2 sequences are PRHDT and FYEKMQ (reference sequence). This CDR3 has 16 residues. V lost 5 bases to trimming and J lost 3 bases, with 20 bases between them. DNA of the CDR3: TGTGCCAGCAGCAAGGAACAGGGAGCTTTAGGCTACGAGCAGTACTTC. As protein: CASSKEQGALGYEQYF.

The genes are TRBV5-6 and TRBJ2-2; TRBD1 matches at 9 bases. After removal of 2 bases from V and 6 bases from J, the junction contained 14 bases not matched to a gene. The CDR3 is 18 amino acids. Germline CDR1 and CDR2: SGHDT and YYEEEE. DNA of the CDR3: TGTGCCAGCAGCTTAATATGGACAGGGGTTGCGCAGGCCGGGGAGCTGTTTTTT. This sequence encodes CASSLIWTGVAQAGELFF.

The CDR3 DNA follows: TGTGCCATCAGTGACAGGGGGCCCACCGGGGAGCTGTTTTTT. Amino acids: CAISDRGPTGELFF. The chain employs TRBV10-3 and TRBJ2-2; TRBD1 matches at 8 bases. Germline CDR1 ENHRY, CDR2 SYGVKD. This CDR3 spans 14 amino acids. With 3 bases clipped from V and 4 bases from J, the junction kept 1 base outside the gene matches.

The V gene is TRBV24-1, the J gene TRBJ2-3; D is unresolved. V shed 6 bases and J shed 6 bases, with 12 bases lying between them. The germline CDR1 and CDR2 sequences are KGHDR and SFDVKD. The CDR3 has 13 amino acids. DNA for the CDR3: TGTGCCACCAGTCAGTCCCAACCGGATACGCAGTATTTT. Its translation: CATSQSQPDTQYF.

The chain combines TRBV4-3 with TRBJ2-7; 7 nucleotides agree with TRBD2. With V trimmed by 0 bases and J by 2 bases, 4 bases remained unmatched. The CDR3 runs to 15 residues. Germline CDR1 is LGHNA and CDR2 is YSLEER. Here the CDR3 reads CASSQDGGSPYEQYF. CDR3 DNA: TGCGCCAGCAGCCAAGATGGCGGGAGTCCCTACGAGCAGTACTTC.

The chain joins TRBV9 to TRBJ2-3; 7 bases map to TRBD1. The CDR3 length is 17 residues. The junction had 11 bases not matched to a gene; V was cut back by 0 bases and J by 4 bases. Germline V lookup: CDR1 SGDLS, CDR2 YYNGEE. The CDR3 here is CASSVGLGQFESDTQYF. DNA of the CDR3: TGTGCCAGCAGCGTAGGACTGGGACAGTTTGAGTCAGATACGCAGTATTTT.

V gene TRBV15 combines with J gene TRBJ2-3; 8 bases are shared with TRBD2. CDR1 and CDR2 (germline): LNHNV, YYDKDF (reference sequence). The CDR3 sequence is 14 residues long. V was clipped by 7 bases and J by 0 bases; unmatched bases: 3. The chain's CDR3 is CATNPSGSTDTQYF. The CDR3 coding sequence is TGTGCCACCAATCCTAGCGGGAGCACAGATACGCAGTATTTT. Full variable domain (remainder filled in from reference TRBV15 and TRBJ2-3): DAMVIQNPRYQVTQFGKPVTLSCSQTLNHNVMYWYQQKSSQAPKLLFHYYDKDFNNEADTPDNFQSRRPNTSFCFLDIRSPGLGDTAMYLCATNPSGSTDTQYFGPGTRLTVL.

V gene TRBV6-5 combines with J gene TRBJ1-3; tentative D call: TRBD1 (6 bases). V lost 5 bases and J 0 bases, leaving 8 bases between the germline ends. CDR1 is MNHEY, CDR2 SVGAGI, per germline. This CDR3 is 14 amino acids long. CDR3 sequence: CASSQGFSGNTIYF. The CDR3 nucleotides read TGTGCCAGCAGTCAGGGGTTCTCTGGAAACACCATATATTTT.

In its sample, this clone was seen once. The chain links TRBV29-1 to TRBJ1-2; unclear D gene. CDR1 is SQVTM, CDR2 ANQGSEA, per germline. This CDR3 has 11 residues. V was cut by 5 bases and J by 4 bases, with 8 bases left in between. The CDR3 DNA reads TGCAGCGTTTGGGCAGCCTATGGCTACACCTTC. Translation gives CSVWAAYGYTF.

This CDR3 is CASSLLPTRTSGGSYNEQFF. The CDR3, as DNA: TGTGCCAGCAGCTTATTACCTACGCGGACTAGCGGAGGCTCCTACAATGAGCAGTTCTTC. The rearrangement joins TRBV7-3 to TRBJ2-1, with 10 bases identical to TRBD2. CDR1 SGHTA and CDR2 FQGTGA come from the germline V gene. Losses at the gene ends were 2 bases for V and 0 bases for J; bases not matched to a gene: 13. CDR3 length: 20 residues.

This clone came up a few times. The chain has TRBV20-1 and TRBJ1-1, with TRBD1 identical over 7 bases. After removal of 3 bases from V and 4 bases from J, the junction contained 5 bases not matched to a gene. Germline CDR1 reads DFQATT; CDR2 reads SNEGSKA (reference sequence). The CDR3 totals 13 residues. The chain's CDR3 is CSASGQVGTEAFF. CDR3 in DNA: TGCAGTGCTAGTGGACAGGTCGGCACTGAAGCTTTCTTT.

The genes are TRBV9 and TRBJ2-5; TRBD1 is a possible D gene (5 bases). Looked up from germline, CDR1 is SGDLS and CDR2 is YYNGEE. V was pared by 2 bases and J by 1 base, with 12 bases between. The CDR3 contains 15 residues. CDR3 coding DNA: TGTGCCAGCAGCGTCTCAGGGCTTCCCCAAGAGACCCAGTACTTC. Protein: CASSVSGLPQETQYF.

This chain joins TRBV7-6 and TRBJ2-1, with 7 nucleotides matching TRBD2. The CDR3 runs 14 residues. Germline V gene lookup returns CDR1 SGHVS and CDR2 FNYEAQ. Trimming took 4 bases from V and 1 from J; bases not matched to a gene: 1. CDR3 bases: TGTGCCAGCAGCTCTAGCGGTTCCTACAATGAGCAGTTCTTC. Translation: CASSSSGSYNEQFF.

The chain has TRBV19 and TRBJ1-1; TRBD1 aligns across 7 bases. The junction had 2 bases not matched to a gene; V was cut back by 6 bases and J by 1 base. CDR1 is LNHDA and CDR2 is SQIVND in the germline V gene (reference sequence). This CDR3 spans 13 amino acids. CDR3 protein: CASRRQGNTEAFF. The DNA for the CDR3 is TGTGCCAGTAGAAGACAGGGGAACACTGAAGCTTTCTTT.